Below, 14 T cell receptor beta chains from the same sample are listed, as sequenced in a study of post-analysis software for immune sequencing data. TCR beta cDNA libraries had unique molecular identifiers. TCRdb recomputed calls from the PCR reads with MiXCR, one row per CDR3 protein. This table has 600,000 to 750,000 distinct CDR3 sequences, roughly three fifths appearing once. Overall study findings and caveats: About five TRBV segments, including TRBV5-6, TRBV5-1 and TRBV20-1, were more frequent in patients than controls.

These receptors have no identified antigens. The specimen sequenced was blood. These receptors were taken from a girl aged 2 to 9 with multiple sclerosis.

The chain has TRBV2 and TRBJ1-1; the D is unclear. The CDR3 sequence is 12 residues long. Germline CDR1 SNHLY, CDR2 FYNNEI. V was clipped by 5 bases and J by 4 bases, with 8 bases between them. CDR3 sequence: CASSSQPTEAFF. Here the CDR3 DNA reads TGTGCCAGCAGTTCCCAGCCCACTGAAGCTTTCTTT.

In this sample, this clonotype turned up a few times. The V gene is TRBV20-1, the J gene TRBJ2-7; D is unresolved. Germline-derived CDR1 and CDR2 are DFQATT and SNEGSKA (reference sequence). The length of the CDR3 is 12 residues. V was pared by 7 bases and J by 3 bases, with 13 bases between. CDR3 amino acids: CSVLTRVYEQYF. DNA of the CDR3: TGCAGTGTTCTGACGCGCGTCTACGAGCAGTACTTC.

In this sample, this clonotype turned up a few times. The rearrangement joins TRBV29-1 to TRBJ2-3; TRBD1 or TRBD2 may be the D gene (5 bases each). Germline-derived CDR1 and CDR2 are SQVTM and ANQGSEA. Trimming shortened V by 6 bases and J by 0 bases, and 16 bases separated the two germline ends. This CDR3 is built from 15 residues. The CDR3 reads CSVQGVGVSTDTQYF. CDR3 DNA sequence: TGCAGCGTCCAAGGGGTGGGAGTTAGCACAGATACGCAGTATTTT.

This clonotype was seen a few times. The rearrangement joins TRBV3-1 to TRBJ1-6; no clear D. CDR1 is LGHDT and CDR2 is YNNKEL in the germline V gene (reference sequence). V was cut by 6 bases and J by 6 bases, with 9 bases left in between. The CDR3 has 13 amino acids. DNA for the CDR3: TGTGCCAGCAGTCTGACAACTAATTCACCCCTCCACTTT. It specifies CASSLTTNSPLHF. Supplemented by reference TRBV3-1 and TRBJ1-6, the full variable domain reads DTAVSQTPKYLVTQMGNDKSIKCEQNLGHDTMYWYKQDSKKFLKIMFSYNNKELIINETVPNRFSPKSPDKAHLNLHINSLELGDSAVYFCASSLTTNSPLHFGNGTRLTVT.

The chain employs TRBV5-5 and TRBJ1-5; no clear D. The germline CDR1 and CDR2 sequences are SGHKS and YYEKEE (reference sequence). Trimming stripped 0 bases from V and 7 bases from J, with 17 bases between. This CDR3 is built from 16 residues. The CDR3 sequence: CASSLEVDLGIQPQHF. In DNA, the CDR3 is TGTGCCAGCAGCTTGGAGGTAGACCTGGGGATACAGCCCCAGCATTTT.

The DNA for the CDR3 is TGCGCCAGCAGCCAAGATCGGGGGAAGGCGGCCGGCTACACCTTC. This codes for CASSQDRGKAAGYTF. The J gene is TRBJ1-2, the V gene TRBV4-3, with D possibly being TRBD1 (5 bases). Trimming took 0 bases from V and 8 from J, leaving 16 bases between them. The CDR3 loop spans 15 amino acids. The germline V gene encodes CDR1 LGHNA and CDR2 YSLEER.

The chain is built from TRBV10-3 and TRBJ2-5; the D gene is possibly TRBD2 (5 bases). The ends were cut back, 4 bases at V and 0 bases at J, with 9 bases in the middle. CDR1 and CDR2 from the germline V gene are ENHRY and SYGVKD. CDR3 size: 14 residues. CDR3 loop: CAISGTGYQETQYF. The CDR3 region has the DNA TGTGCCATCAGTGGAACGGGGTACCAAGAGACCCAGTACTTC.

The chain is built from TRBV20-1 and TRBJ1-6; tentatively, D is TRBD1 (6 bases). Trimming removed 6 bases from V and 4 bases from J, with 19 bases in between. Germline V gives CDR1 DFQATT, CDR2 SNEGSKA (reference sequence). There are 16 residues in the CDR3. The CDR3 bases are TGCAGTGCCTTTAGGACAGATTTAGCGTATAATTCACCCCTCCACTTT. Its translation: CSAFRTDLAYNSPLHF.

This chain uses TRBV25-1 with TRBJ2-1; 12 nucleotides align to TRBD2. Germline loops: CDR1 MGHDK, CDR2 SYGVNS. J lost 0 bases, V lost 3 bases, and 12 bases had no gene match. This CDR3 has 20 residues. The CDR3 bases are TGTGCCAGCAGTGATACTCCCGGGACTAGCGGGTTGAGCTCCTACAATGAGCAGTTCTTC. It yields the protein CASSDTPGTSGLSSYNEQFF.

The chain joins TRBV20-1 to TRBJ2-1, with 8 bases that match TRBD1. Germline assignment: CDR1 DFQATT and CDR2 SNEGSKA (reference sequence). The CDR3 has 15 residues. The J segment lost 0 bases and the V segment lost 6 bases, leaving 7 bases of the junction unmatched. CDR3 nucleotide sequence: TGCAGTGCGAACAGGGGGAAGAGCTCCTACAATGAGCAGTTCTTC. Translating it yields CSANRGKSSYNEQFF.

V gene TRBV4-3 combines with J gene TRBJ2-1; D might be TRBD1 (5 bases). Germline V gives CDR1 LGHNA, CDR2 YSLEER. V lost 4 bases and J 0 bases, leaving 16 bases between the germline ends. This CDR3 is built from 17 residues. CDR3 residues: CASSLRRGRSSYNEQFF. The CDR3 DNA follows: TGCGCCAGCAGCCTTCGTAGGGGCCGGAGCTCCTACAATGAGCAGTTCTTC.

This clonotype was recorded only once. The rearrangement joins TRBV19 to TRBJ2-1, with D hard to call. The V gene lost 10 bases and the J gene lost 10 bases, with 14 bases spanning the gap. This CDR3 contains 11 residues. The V gene's germline CDR1 is LNHDA and CDR2 SQIVND (reference sequence). CDR3 nucleotides: TGTGCCACCAAGGCCTTCGGGGAGCAGTTCTTC. This gives the protein CATKAFGEQFF.

This clonotype came up a few times. This sequence joins TRBV11-2 and TRBJ2-7; TRBD2 agrees at 8 bases. The CDR3 extends over 15 amino acids. With V trimmed by 1 base and J by 5 bases, 7 bases remained unmatched. CDR1 is SGHAT and CDR2 is FQNNGV in the germline V gene. Written as DNA, the CDR3 is TGTGCCAGCAGCTTAGCTCGGGGGGGCCTAGACGAGCAGTACTTC. This sequence encodes CASSLARGGLDEQYF.

This clonotype came up many times. The genes are TRBV20-1 and TRBJ2-7; D possibly corresponds to TRBD1 (7 bases). Germline values: CDR1 DFQATT, CDR2 SNEGSKA (reference sequence). Trimming left V 3 bases short and J 0 bases short, with 12 bases between. This CDR3 region has 14 residues. The CDR3 sequence is CSARGGQFSYEQYF. CDR3 sequence (DNA): TGCAGTGCTAGGGGGGGACAGTTCTCCTACGAGCAGTACTTC.